This section outlines one T cell receptor (beta chain) sequence together with its context. What it binds is not known. Profiling relied on immunoSEQ multiplex PCR, and the TCRdb table lists in-frame clones only, not all of them. The top ten clones hold less than 2.5% of a sample with about 110,000 clones, about 83% of them seen once. CTLA-4 blockade using ipilimumab, together with focal radiation, was received by patients with chemo-refractory metastatic non-small-cell lung cancer. These data are taken from a study of radiotherapy plus CTLA-4 blockade in lung cancer. Study-wide context: There were objective responses in 18% of patients, and over 25% had disease control.

Study outcomes and limitations: Interferon-beta, together with early blood T cell clone dynamics, reportedly best predicted response. In blood, tumor-derived TCR clones expanded after radiotherapy plus ipilimumab.

There are 13 residues in the CDR3. Per germline, CDR1 MNHNY and CDR2 SVGAGI (reference sequence). V lost 0 bases and J lost 5, with 5 bases in between. The sample was peripheral blood, taken from a patient treated with radiotherapy plus ipilimumab. This clonotype was sampled from a human donor with non-small cell lung cancer that progressed on radiotherapy plus ipilimumab. Some clones in this sample may be carry-over from other donors' samples. The V call is TRBV6-6, the J call TRBJ1-5; no clear D gene. DNA for the CDR3: TGTGCCAGCAGTTACTCTGGTTATCAGCCCCAGCATTTT. Its translation: CASSYSGYQPQHF.